This T cell receptor (beta chain) was captured by sequencing in a study of regulatory T cells in long-lasting Graves disease listed by TCRdb under 2021. Turning to the overall study: Newly diagnosed Graves' disease patients had taken antithyroid drugs for less than 3 months. A total of 33 samples underwent TCR sequencing: some 13 from persistent and about 20 from newly diagnosed Graves' disease patients. Patients with persistent Graves' disease were compared with patients with newly diagnosed Graves' disease using TCR sequencing and RNA sequencing of peripheral blood. The study took place in China and was registered as a clinical trial. The paper's findings and limits, for the study overall: Persistent Graves' disease patients showed lower TCR Shannon entropy and fewer highly expanded clones than newly diagnosed patients, suggesting clonal expansion. The authors acknowledged the small sample size as a limitation that may reduce accuracy. Persistent patients shared more public clonotypes among themselves (around 3,000) than newly diagnosed patients did (about 1,000). Peripheral blood alone was examined, since thyroid tissue, which constituted the primary lesion, could not be accessed. Only the TCR beta chain was sequenced and analyzed.

At least ten counts were recorded for this clonotype. The target of this receptor is not known. The record has no base qualities; no much larger clone is one base away. The library came from multiplex PCR. The instrument was an Illumina HiSeq 4000. TCR beta libraries were built with iRepertoire HTBI primers and Arm-PCR amplification of CDR3 regions. Before sequencing, the PCR products underwent gel purification. For the original study's pipeline: Across samples, fewer than 70 TRBV and 14 TRBJ segments were identified and used for gene usage analysis of CDR3 amino acid clonotypes. COPE and FqMerger were used to merge the filtered high-quality paired reads into contigs. BLAST was used to align contigs to the IMGT TRBV, TRBD and TRBJ reference genes, and CDR3 was defined following IMGT. Any clonotype with a frequency above 0.1% was classified as a highly expanded clone. Repertoire diversity was measured by Shannon entropy, and V-J evenness by the Gini coefficient. Clonotypes shared by more than one individual were considered public. TCRdb's own reprocessing of the public reads used fastp at Q25 and MiXCR and kept productive beta chains. Here each entry gathers all rows of one CDR3 protein and keeps the most common genes and DNA. These V and J calls derive from TCRdb rather than the authors' analysis. Recorded for this sample are 500,000 or so distinct CDR3 sequences; 15% to 20% of them occurred a single time. Of the sample, roughly 25% is held by the ten largest clones.

Reading the label with the study, this specimen's time point is: newly diagnosed GD, antithyroid drugs for less than 3 months. For both TCR sequencing and RNA sequencing, RNA was extracted from PBMCs in TRIzol. The diagnosis of Graves' disease was made according to American Thyroid Association guidelines. Recruitment of patients was carried out at an endocrinology department in Xi'an, China. From each patient, about 9.7 milliliters of peripheral blood was collected into an EDTA anticoagulant tube. Ficoll Paque Plus density gradient separation was used to isolate PBMCs, and no further T cell sorting was done. An Agilent 2100 Bioanalyzer and agarose gel were used to assess RNA quality, and a NanoDrop 2000 was used to measure RNA concentration. A further study also used this sample, focusing on T cells in Graves' hyperthyroidism and ophthalmopathy. Per the second study: A patient counted as having stable Graves' hyperthyroidism if no progression to ophthalmopathy occurred over 18 months of follow-up. Hyperthyroidism patients were newly diagnosed, with disease duration under 2 months, and aged 18 to 65 years. Any patient with an uncontrolled infection, another autoimmune disease, pregnancy or lactation was excluded. Diagnoses were based on clinical symptoms, serum thyroxine and TRAb, thyroid ultrasound and orbital computed tomography. The first round of RT-PCR for the TCR CDR3 was performed with the HTBI primer set and the Qiagen OneStep RT-PCR kit. Blood samples also contained most of the expanded thyroid clonotypes (frequency above 0.001), which suggests that blood repertoires may reflect thyroid immune responses. A 13 V-J signature model separated ophthalmopathy from stable hyperthyroidism, with over 85% sensitivity and 81.08% specificity in cross-validation and 80%/75% in testing. In validation, the model predicted progression to ophthalmopathy with just under 71% sensitivity and about 72% specificity, a median of around six months before onset. To identify distinguishing TCR V-J signatures, a discovery cohort of about 100 patients was used, comprising approximately 40 with Graves' ophthalmopathy and around 57 with stable Graves' hyperthyroidism. Whether ophthalmopathy could be predicted prospectively was tested in an independent validation cohort made up of about 18 hyperthyroidism patients plus 17 patients who later progressed to ophthalmopathy. For training and testing, the 80 to 100 patients in the discovery cohort were randomly divided in a 7:3 ratio. In addition, the study compared T-cell repertoires in thyroid tissue and in blood from several Graves' hyperthyroidism patients. After blood sampling, hyperthyroidism patients were treated with methimazole at a starting dose of 30 mg daily, and ophthalmopathy patients were treated with high-dose intravenous methylprednisolone. Libraries were constructed in a second round of multiplex PCR, after which size selection and purification were carried out. The libraries were sequenced on an Illumina HiSeq2000 using paired-end 100 bp reads. SOAPnuke was used to process the raw data, removing reads that contained adapters or uncalled bases, had a mean Phred below 15, or lacked an exact match to the constant primer or identifier. High-quality paired reads were merged using COPE v1.2.5, and each unique nucleotide sequence was defined as a clonotype. MiTCR v1.1 was used to align the clonotypes against IMGT TRBV, TRBD and TRBJ reference segments. The analysis was restricted to V-J combinations with a frequency above 0.0001, which together covered about 99% of the repertoires. The TCS score was defined as F50 (clonal expansion) divided by E x V (chaos), with BLOSUM62-based TCRdist calculated between CDR3 peptides within each V-J. Welch's t-statistics and random forest reduced roughly 500 V-J features to roughly 13, which were used in a naive Bayes classifier (R e1071). No statistical method was used to set the sample size in advance, and investigators knew the group allocation. TCR Vbeta CDR3 sequencing of approximately 140 peripheral blood samples (approximately 44 ophthalmopathy, some 75 hyperthyroidism and approximately 17 progressor patients) is reported in the paper.

Sequencing was performed on peripheral blood mononuclear cells (PBMCs), taken at new diagnosis, from a patient treated with antithyroid drugs. The sequence came from a woman in her forties or fifties with Graves disease. Donor details come from another sample of the same person, matched by shared clones.

The sequenced DNA is TGTGCCAGCAGCTCTATGACAGGGGACACTGAAGCTTTCTTT. Its product reads: CASSSMTGDTEAFF. The chain was built from TRBV7-9 and TRBJ1-1, and 8 junctional nucleotides match TRBD1. The cysteine opens and the phenylalanine closes a CDR3 of 14 amino acids. Of all the DNA, just the CDR3 is kept, 42 bases in frame from base 1. V is trimmed back by 4 bases and J by 3 bases, and the junction contains 4 bases that no gene match accounts for. Reading the germline V gene (reference sequence) gives CDR1 SEHNR and CDR2 FQNEAQ. Extended through the reference TRBV7-9 and TRBJ1-1 proteins, this CDR3 yields the full variable domain: DTGVSQNPRHKITKRGQNVTFRCDPISEHNRLYWYRQTLGQGPEFLTYFQNEAQLEKSRLLSDRFSAERPKGSFSTLEIQRTEQGDSAMYLCASSSMTGDTEAFFGQGTRLTVV.